The 13 T cell receptor beta chains given below trace back to one sample, sequenced in a study of cytomegalovirus exposure and HLA in healthy donors (dated by TCRdb to 2016 to 2017). Library construction relied on the immunoSEQ multiplex PCR assay. The multiplex PCR relied on a mix of 60 forward primers for TCR Vbeta segments and 13 reverse primers for TCR Jbeta segments. This immuneACCESS table, as held by TCRdb, lists in-frame sequences with V and J called but not all clones. Of the missing ones, under half trace to an unresolved V gene in checked studies; the others have no known cause. The sample yields tens of thousands of clones; around 78% were counted once. 4.4% of the sample is taken by the ten largest. Input material: PBMCs. The source is a male donor in good health and CMV-seropositive.

As for this clone: An end of the junction differs from the germline gene, which may be a read error. The chain links TRBV6-5 to TRBJ1-2; D perhaps matches TRBD1 (5 bases). CDR1 MNHEY and CDR2 SVGAGI come from the germline V gene. The CDR3 runs to 15 residues. The CDR3 bases are TGTGCCAGCAGCTACTTGCAGGGTACCTCTAGGGGCTACACCTTC. This translates into CASSYLQGTSRGYTF.

The chain joins TRBV5-1 to TRBJ2-7, with 11 bases lining up with TRBD2. The germline gives CDR1 SGHRS, CDR2 YFSETQ. V gave up 2 bases and J gave up 7 bases; unmatched junction bases: 5. The CDR3 runs to 14 residues. CDR3 nucleotide sequence: TGCGCCAGCAGCTTTAGCGGGGGGGCCCGGGAGCAGTACTTC. This translates into CASSFSGGAREQYF.

The chain uses TRBV4-1 and TRBJ2-7; 8 bases align to TRBD1. This CDR3 spans 15 amino acids. Germline trimming cut 4 bases from V and 4 bases from J; bases unmatched to any gene: 9. Germline values: CDR1 MGHRA, CDR2 YSYEKL. This CDR3 reads CASSPNHRGDYEQYF. In DNA, the CDR3 is TGCGCCAGCAGCCCAAACCACAGGGGGGATTACGAGCAGTACTTC.

The V call is TRBV9, the J call TRBJ2-1; 7 nucleotides match TRBD1. The V and J ends lost 0 bases and 5 bases, in that order; junction bases with no gene match: 5. CDR1 is SGDLS and CDR2 is YYNGEE in the germline V gene. The CDR3 is made up of 15 amino acids. Here the CDR3 DNA reads TGTGCCAGCAGCGTAGGGACAGGAGCCAACAATGAGCAGTTCTTC. Translated, it gives CASSVGTGANNEQFF.

The genes are TRBV7-2 and TRBJ2-3, with 8 bases that match TRBD2. Germline CDR1 is SGHTA and CDR2 is FQGNSA. CDR3 size: 16 residues. V was clipped by 5 bases and J by 4 bases; unmatched bases: 11. The CDR3 loop reads CASSLPDSGIADTQYF. The CDR3 bases are TGTGCCAGCAGCCTCCCGGATAGCGGGATCGCAGATACGCAGTATTTT.

The chain carries TRBV5-1 and TRBJ2-6; weak D call: TRBD1 (5 bases). The CDR3 contains 15 residues. V was shortened by 3 bases and J by 4 bases, with 11 bases between the two germline ends. Germline assignment: CDR1 SGHRS and CDR2 YFSETQ. CDR3 coding DNA: TGCGCCAGCAGCTCCAGGGTGGGGGGGGCCAACGTCCTGACTTTC. Amino acid sequence: CASSSRVGGANVLTF.

The rearrangement uses TRBV6-1 and TRBJ1-2, with 7 nucleotides matching TRBD1. The trim removed 4 bases at V and 4 bases at J, leaving 9 bases unmatched. Germline values: CDR1 MNHNS, CDR2 SASEGT. The CDR3 extends over 15 amino acids. CDR3 amino acids: CASSGRNRGSYGYTF. CDR3 DNA: TGTGCCAGCAGTGGTCGTAACAGGGGCTCCTATGGCTACACCTTC.

This clone is a singleton in its sample. The V gene is TRBV28, the J gene TRBJ1-4, with D unresolved. Trimming took off 4 bases at V and 11 bases at J, with 14 bases between the two ends. Germline assignment: CDR1 MDHEN and CDR2 SYDVKM. The CDR3 consists of 13 residues. CDR3 sequence: CASSWVLAAKLFF. The CDR3 DNA reads as TGTGCCAGCAGTTGGGTCTTGGCGGCTAAACTGTTTTTT.

The chain links TRBV19 to TRBJ1-6; 8 bases are a match to TRBD1. CDR3 size: 14 residues. In germline, CDR1 is LNHDA, CDR2 SQIVND (reference sequence). Germline trimming cut 5 bases from V and 8 bases from J; bases unmatched to any gene: 5. The CDR3 DNA follows: TGTGCCAGTAGTGTTGGACAGGGACATTCACCCCTCCACTTT. Translated, it gives CASSVGQGHSPLHF.

V gene TRBV6-5 combines with J gene TRBJ1-2; TRBD1 aligns across 9 bases. V trimming: 6 bases; J trimming: 8 bases; junction bases outside the gene matches: 10. The CDR3 is 14 residues long. CDR1 MNHEY and CDR2 SVGAGI come from the germline V gene. CDR3 in amino acids: CASRRTGGDKGYTF. DNA for the CDR3: TGTGCCAGCAGGAGAACAGGGGGCGATAAGGGCTACACCTTC.

The chain joins TRBV11-2 to TRBJ2-7; 9 bases map to TRBD2. Trimming took 5 bases from V and 5 from J; bases not matched to a gene: 13. The CDR3 is made up of 16 amino acids. Germline V gene data show CDR1 as SGHAT and CDR2 as FQNNGV. The CDR3 bases are TGTGCCAGCAGCCTCTACAGGTGGCGGGAGGGGGACGAGCAGTACTTC. Translating gives CASSLYRWREGDEQYF.

The chain is built from TRBV6-4 and TRBJ1-6, with 7 nucleotides matching TRBD1. The germline V gene encodes CDR1 MRHNA and CDR2 SNTAGT. Trimming cost V 9 bases and J 10 bases; bases outside gene matches: 9. The CDR3 covers 13 residues. CDR3 coding DNA: TGTGCCAGTATGCGACAGGGAGGATCACCCCTCCACTTT. This codes for CASMRQGGSPLHF.

The chain couples TRBV7-9 to TRBJ2-3; 11 nucleotides line up with TRBD1. V was pared by 1 base and J by 5 bases, with 2 bases of the junction left unmatched. This CDR3 spans 15 amino acids. Germline V gene sequence: CDR1 SEHNR, CDR2 FQNEAQ (reference sequence). The CDR3 protein is CASSLGDRGKDTQYF. The CDR3 region has the DNA TGTGCCAGCAGCTTAGGGGACAGGGGGAAAGATACGCAGTATTTT.